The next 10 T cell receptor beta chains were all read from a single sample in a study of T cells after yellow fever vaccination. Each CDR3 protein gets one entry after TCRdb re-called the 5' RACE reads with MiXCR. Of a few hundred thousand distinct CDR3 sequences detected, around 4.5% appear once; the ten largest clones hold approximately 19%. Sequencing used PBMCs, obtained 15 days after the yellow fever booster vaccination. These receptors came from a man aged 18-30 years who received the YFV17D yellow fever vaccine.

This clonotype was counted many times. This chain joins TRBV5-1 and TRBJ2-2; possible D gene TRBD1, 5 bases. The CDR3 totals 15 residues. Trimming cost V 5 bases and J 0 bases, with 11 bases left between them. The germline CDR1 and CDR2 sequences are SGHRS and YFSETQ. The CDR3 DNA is TGCGCCAGCAGGTACAGGACATCGAACACCGGGGAGCTGTTTTTT. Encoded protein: CASRYRTSNTGELFF.

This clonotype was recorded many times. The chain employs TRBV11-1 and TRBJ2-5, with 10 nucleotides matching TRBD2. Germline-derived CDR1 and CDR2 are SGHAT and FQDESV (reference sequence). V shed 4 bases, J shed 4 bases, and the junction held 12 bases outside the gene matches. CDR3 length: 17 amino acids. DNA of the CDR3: TGTGCCAGCAGCTATCAGCGGGGGGGAGTTGGAGGAGAGACCCAGTACTTC. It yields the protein CASSYQRGGVGGETQYF.

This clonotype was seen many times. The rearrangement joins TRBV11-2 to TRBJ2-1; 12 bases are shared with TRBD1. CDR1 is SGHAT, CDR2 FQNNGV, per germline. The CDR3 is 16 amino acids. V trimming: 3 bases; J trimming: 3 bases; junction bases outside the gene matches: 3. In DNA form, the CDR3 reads TGTGCCAGCAGCTTCTGGGACAGGGGGCTCTACAATGAGCAGTTCTTC. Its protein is CASSFWDRGLYNEQFF.

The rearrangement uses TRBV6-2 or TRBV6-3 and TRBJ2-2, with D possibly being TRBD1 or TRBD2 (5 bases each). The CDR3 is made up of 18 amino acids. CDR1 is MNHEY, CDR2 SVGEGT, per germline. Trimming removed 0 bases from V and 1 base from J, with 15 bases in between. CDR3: CASSYSRARDVNTGELFF. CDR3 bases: TGTGCCAGCAGTTACTCTCGGGCCAGGGACGTGAACACCGGGGAGCTGTTTTTT.

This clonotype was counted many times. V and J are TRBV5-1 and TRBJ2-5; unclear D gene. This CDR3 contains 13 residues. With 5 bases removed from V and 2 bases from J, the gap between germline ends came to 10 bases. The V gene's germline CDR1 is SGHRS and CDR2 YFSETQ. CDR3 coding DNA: TGCGCCAGCAGTTCGGTGAAACAAGAGACCCAGTACTTC. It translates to CASSSVKQETQYF.

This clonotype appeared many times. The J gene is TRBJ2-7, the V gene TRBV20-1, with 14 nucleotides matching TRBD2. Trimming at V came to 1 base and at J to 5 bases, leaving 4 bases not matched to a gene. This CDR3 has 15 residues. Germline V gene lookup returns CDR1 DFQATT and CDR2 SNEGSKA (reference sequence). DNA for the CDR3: TGCAGTGCTAGAGCCGGGACTAGCGGGAGAAACGAGCAGTACTTC. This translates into CSARAGTSGRNEQYF.

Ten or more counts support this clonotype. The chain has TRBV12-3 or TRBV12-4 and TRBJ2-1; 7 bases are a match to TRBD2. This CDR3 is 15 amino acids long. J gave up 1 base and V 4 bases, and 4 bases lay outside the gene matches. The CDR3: CASSSGGGSYNEQFF. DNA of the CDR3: TGTGCCAGCAGTTCTGGCGGGGGTTCCTACAATGAGCAGTTCTTC.

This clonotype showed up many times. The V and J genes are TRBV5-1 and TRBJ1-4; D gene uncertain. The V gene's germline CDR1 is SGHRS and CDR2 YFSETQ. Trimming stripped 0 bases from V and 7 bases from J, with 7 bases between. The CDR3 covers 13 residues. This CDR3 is CASSLDEFEKLFF. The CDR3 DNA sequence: TGCGCCAGCAGCTTGGACGAGTTTGAAAAACTGTTTTTT.

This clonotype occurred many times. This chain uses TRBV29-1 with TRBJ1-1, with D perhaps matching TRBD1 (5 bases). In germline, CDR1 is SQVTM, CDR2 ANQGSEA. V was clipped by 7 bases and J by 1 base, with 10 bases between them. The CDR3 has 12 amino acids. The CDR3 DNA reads TGCAGCGGTAAACAGGCGAACACTGAAGCTTTCTTT. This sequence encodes CSGKQANTEAFF.

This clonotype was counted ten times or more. CDR3 nucleotides: TGTGCCAGCAGACTCACTCAGGGGAGCTATGGCTACACCTTC. Translation: CASRLTQGSYGYTF. The genes are TRBV7-8 and TRBJ1-2, with a weak D call TRBD1 (6 bases). V was pared by 6 bases and J by 4 bases, with 15 bases between. The germline CDR1 and CDR2 sequences are SGHVS and FQNEAQ. CDR3 length equals 14 residues. Using reference TRBV7-8 and TRBJ1-2 for the parts outside the CDR3, the full variable domain is GAGVSQSPRYKVAKRGQDVALRCDPISGHVSLFWYQQALGQGPEFLTYFQNEAQLDKSGLPSDRFFAERPEGSVSTLKIQRTQQEDSAVYLCASRLTQGSYGYTFGSGTRLTVV.